What follows are 10 T cell receptor beta chains derived from one specimen sequenced in a study of blood T cell repertoires in COVID-19. Only in-frame clones appear in the TCRdb table, and some are missing; sequencing was by immunoSEQ multiplex PCR. The table records hundreds of thousands of clones, approximately 87% of them present only once. Sample: peripheral blood. All receptors derive from a man between 60 and 70 years old who had recovered from COVID-19.

This rearrangement joins TRBV7-8 to TRBJ2-7; D might be TRBD2 (5 bases). Trimming took 2 bases from V and 5 from J, leaving 16 bases between them. CDR1 and CDR2 (germline): SGHVS, FQNEAQ. This CDR3 comprises 15 residues. The CDR3 region is CASSLRLAPTHEQYF. DNA of the CDR3: TGTGCCAGCAGCTTAAGGCTAGCCCCCACCCACGAGCAGTACTTC.

The chain uses TRBV11-2 and TRBJ2-7; 11 bases are shared with TRBD2. The junction had 8 bases not matched to a gene; V was cut back by 5 bases and J by 2 bases. The V gene's germline CDR1 is SGHAT and CDR2 FQNNGV. This CDR3 has 16 amino acids. The DNA for the CDR3 is TGTGCCAGCAGCGAAGGGGTGACTAGCGGGGCCTACGAGCAGTACTTC. This gives the protein CASSEGVTSGAYEQYF.

The V gene is TRBV21-1, the J gene TRBJ1-4; the table names TRBD1, a call not compared with the DNA. TRBV21-1 is assigned pseudogene status. CDR3 length: 16 residues. The CDR3 spells CASSIRTQGTNEKLFF. The CDR3 nucleotides read TGTGCCAGCAGCATTCGAACCCAGGGGACTAATGAAAAACTGTTTTTT.

This rearrangement joins TRBV18 to TRBJ2-2, with unresolved D. The V end lost 0 bases, the J end lost 6 bases, and 8 bases lay between the germline ends. Germline-derived CDR1 and CDR2 are KGHSH and LQKENI. The CDR3 is 14 residues long. The CDR3 protein is CASSPPGLPGELFF. CDR3 coding DNA: TGTGCCAGCTCACCACCTGGGCTCCCCGGGGAGCTGTTTTTT.

The CDR3 spells CASSVEGSLRANVLTF. In nucleotides, the CDR3 is TGTGCCAGCAGCGTAGAGGGGTCTCTGAGGGCCAACGTCCTGACTTTC. This rearrangement joins TRBV9 to TRBJ2-6, with D perhaps matching TRBD1 (5 bases). In germline, CDR1 is SGDLS, CDR2 YYNGEE. V dropped 0 bases and J dropped 5 bases, with 12 bases sitting between them. This CDR3 has 16 amino acids.

The rearrangement uses TRBV6-1 and TRBJ2-1; TRBD2 aligns across 9 bases. The germline gives CDR1 MNHNS, CDR2 SASEGT. This CDR3 is 16 amino acids long. Trimming took 2 bases from V and 3 from J; bases not matched to a gene: 5. The CDR3 sequence is CASSESLSGSYNEQFF. CDR3 nucleotide sequence: TGTGCCAGCAGTGAATCTCTTAGCGGGAGCTACAATGAGCAGTTCTTC.

This chain connects TRBV18 to TRBJ1-5; 8 bases are a match to TRBD1. This CDR3 contains 16 residues. Germline CDR1 reads KGHSH; CDR2 reads LQKENI. J gave up 3 bases and V 2 bases, and 6 bases lay outside the gene matches. In DNA, the CDR3 is TGTGCCAGCTCACCAGCAGGGACAGGACCCAATCAGCCCCAGCATTTT. It specifies CASSPAGTGPNQPQHF.

V usage is TRBV7-9 and J usage is TRBJ1-2, with 7 bases lining up with TRBD1. CDR1 SEHNR and CDR2 FQNEAQ come from the germline V gene (reference sequence). Germline trimming cut 5 bases from V and 6 bases from J; bases unmatched to any gene: 12. The CDR3 has 15 amino acids. CDR3 amino acids: CASSLEGGKANGYTF. In DNA, the CDR3 is TGTGCCAGCAGCCTGGAAGGGGGCAAGGCGAATGGCTACACCTTC.

The V gene is TRBV9, the J gene TRBJ2-3, with a weak D call TRBD2 (6 bases). The V end was cut by 4 bases, the J end by 1 base, with 16 bases between. Per the germline V gene, CDR1 is SGDLS and CDR2 is YYNGEE. The CDR3 sequence is 16 residues long. CDR3 amino acids: CASSPGGAGRTDTQYF. CDR3 nucleotide sequence: TGTGCCAGCAGCCCCGGCGGGGCCGGTCGCACAGATACGCAGTATTTT.

CDR3 in amino acids: CASSYRANYGYTF. CDR3 bases: TGTGCCAGCAGTTACAGGGCTAACTATGGCTACACCTTC. The V gene is TRBV28, the J gene TRBJ1-2; maybe TRBD1 (6 bases). This CDR3 has 13 residues. Between the trimmed V and J ends, which lost 4 bases and 0 bases, there was a span of 6 bases. The germline CDR1 and CDR2 sequences are MDHEN and SYDVKM.